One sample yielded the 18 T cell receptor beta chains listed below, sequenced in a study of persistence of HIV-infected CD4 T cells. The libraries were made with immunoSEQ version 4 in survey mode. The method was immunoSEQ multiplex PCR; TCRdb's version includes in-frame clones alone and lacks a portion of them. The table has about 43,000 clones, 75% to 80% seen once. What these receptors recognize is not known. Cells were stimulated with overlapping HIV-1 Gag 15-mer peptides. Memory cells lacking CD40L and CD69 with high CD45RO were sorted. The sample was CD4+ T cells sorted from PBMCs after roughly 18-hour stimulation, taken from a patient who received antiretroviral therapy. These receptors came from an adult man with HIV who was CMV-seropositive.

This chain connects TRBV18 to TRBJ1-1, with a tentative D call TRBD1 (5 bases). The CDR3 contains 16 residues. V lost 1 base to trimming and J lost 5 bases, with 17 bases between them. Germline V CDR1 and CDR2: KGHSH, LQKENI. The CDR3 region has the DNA TGTGCCAGCTCACCACAGAGGAGGCAGGGCGGAACTGAAGCTTTCTTT. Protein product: CASSPQRRQGGTEAFF.

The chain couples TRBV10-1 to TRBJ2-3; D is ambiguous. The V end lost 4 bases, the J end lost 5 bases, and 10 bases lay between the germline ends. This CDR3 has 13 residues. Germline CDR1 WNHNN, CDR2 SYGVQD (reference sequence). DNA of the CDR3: TGCGCCAGCAGTGGTACATTGGGAGATACGCAGTATTTT. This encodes CASSGTLGDTQYF.

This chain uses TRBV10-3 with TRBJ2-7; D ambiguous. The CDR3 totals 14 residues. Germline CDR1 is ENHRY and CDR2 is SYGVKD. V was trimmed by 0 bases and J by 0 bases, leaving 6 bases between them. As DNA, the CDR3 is TGTGCCATCAGTGAGTCAAGGGTCTCCTACGAGCAGTACTTC. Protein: CAISESRVSYEQYF.

CDR3 nucleotides: TGTGCCAGCAGCCAAGACGGGACTAGCGGTGTTTATGGCGGGGAGCTGTTTTTT. This sequence encodes CASSQDGTSGVYGGELFF. The chain recombines TRBV4-2 with TRBJ2-2, with 11 bases that match TRBD2. From germline, CDR1 is LGHNA and CDR2 YNFKEQ. The CDR3 is 18 amino acids. V trimming: 0 bases; J trimming: 7 bases; junction bases outside the gene matches: 10.

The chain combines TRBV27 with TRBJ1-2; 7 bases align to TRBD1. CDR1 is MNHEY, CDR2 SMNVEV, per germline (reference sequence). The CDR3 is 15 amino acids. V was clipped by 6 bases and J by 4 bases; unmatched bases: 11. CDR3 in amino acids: CASSLLGRGLYGYTF. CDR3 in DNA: TGTGCCAGCAGCTTGCTGGGAAGGGGGCTCTATGGCTACACCTTC.

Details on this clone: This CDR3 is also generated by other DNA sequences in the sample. CDR3 loop: CSAREGEKLFF. The CDR3 DNA reads as TGCAGTGCTAGAGAAGGCGAAAAACTGTTTTTT. V gene TRBV20-1 combines with J gene TRBJ1-4; D gene uncertain. With 0 bases removed from V and 8 bases from J, the gap between germline ends came to 4 bases. Germline V gives CDR1 DFQATT, CDR2 SNEGSKA (reference sequence). The CDR3 has 11 amino acids.

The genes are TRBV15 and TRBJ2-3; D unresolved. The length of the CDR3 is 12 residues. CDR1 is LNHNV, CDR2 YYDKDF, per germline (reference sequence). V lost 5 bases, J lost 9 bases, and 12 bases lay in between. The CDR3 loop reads CATSGSGWTQYF. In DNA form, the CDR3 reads TGTGCCACCAGCGGATCTGGGTGGACGCAGTATTTT.

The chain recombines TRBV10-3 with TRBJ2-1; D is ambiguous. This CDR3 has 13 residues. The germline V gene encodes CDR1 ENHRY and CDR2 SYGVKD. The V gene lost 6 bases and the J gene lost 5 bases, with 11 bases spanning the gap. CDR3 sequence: CAIRPSQNNEQFF. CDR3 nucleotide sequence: TGTGCCATCAGGCCCTCACAGAACAATGAGCAGTTCTTC.

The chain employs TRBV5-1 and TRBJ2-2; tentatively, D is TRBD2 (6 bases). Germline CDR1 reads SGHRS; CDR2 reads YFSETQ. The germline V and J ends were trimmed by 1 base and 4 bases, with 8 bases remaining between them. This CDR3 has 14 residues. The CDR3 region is CASSLTGVTGELFF. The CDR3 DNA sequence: TGCGCCAGCAGCTTGACGGGGGTCACCGGGGAGCTGTTTTTT. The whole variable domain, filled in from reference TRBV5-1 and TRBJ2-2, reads KAGVTQTPRYLIKTRGQQVTLSCSPISGHRSVSWYQQTPGQGLQFLFEYFSETQRNKGNFPGRFSGRQFSNSRSEMNVSTLELGDSALYLCASSLTGVTGELFFGEGSRLTVL.

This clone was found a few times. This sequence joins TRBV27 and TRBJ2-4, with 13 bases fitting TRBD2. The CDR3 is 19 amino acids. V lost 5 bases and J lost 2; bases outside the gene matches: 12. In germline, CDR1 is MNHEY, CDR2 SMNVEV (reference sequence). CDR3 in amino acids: CASSQRTSGSWGPKNIQYF. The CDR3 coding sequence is TGTGCCAGCAGTCAAAGGACTAGCGGGAGTTGGGGTCCCAAAAACATTCAGTACTTC.

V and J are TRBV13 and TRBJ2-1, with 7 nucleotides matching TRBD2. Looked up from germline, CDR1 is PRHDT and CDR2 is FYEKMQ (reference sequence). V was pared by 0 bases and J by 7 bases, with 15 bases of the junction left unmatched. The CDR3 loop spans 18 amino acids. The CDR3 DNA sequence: TGTGCCAGCAGCTTAGGCAAACTAGCCGGGGGGTGGCAAAATGAGCAGTTCTTC. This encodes CASSLGKLAGGWQNEQFF. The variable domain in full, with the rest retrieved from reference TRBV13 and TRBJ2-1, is AAGVIQSPRHLIKEKRETATLKCYPIPRHDTVYWYQQGPGQDPQFLISFYEKMQSDKGSIPDRFSAQQFSDYHSELNMSSLELGDSALYFCASSLGKLAGGWQNEQFFGPGTRLTVL.

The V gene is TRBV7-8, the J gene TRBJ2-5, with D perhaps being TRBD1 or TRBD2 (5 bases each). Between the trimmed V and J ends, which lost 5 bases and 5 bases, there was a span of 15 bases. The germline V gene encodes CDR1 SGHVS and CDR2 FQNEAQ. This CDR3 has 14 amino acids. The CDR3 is CASSHAGAQETQYF. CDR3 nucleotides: TGTGCCAGCAGCCACGCCGGGGCACAGGAGACCCAGTACTTC.

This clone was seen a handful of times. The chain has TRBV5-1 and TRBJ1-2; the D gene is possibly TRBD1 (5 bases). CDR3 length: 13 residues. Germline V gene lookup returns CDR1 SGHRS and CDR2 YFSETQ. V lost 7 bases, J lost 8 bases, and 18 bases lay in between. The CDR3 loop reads CASSASGSEGYTF. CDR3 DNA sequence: TGCGCCAGCTCCGCTTCAGGGTCAGAAGGCTACACCTTC.

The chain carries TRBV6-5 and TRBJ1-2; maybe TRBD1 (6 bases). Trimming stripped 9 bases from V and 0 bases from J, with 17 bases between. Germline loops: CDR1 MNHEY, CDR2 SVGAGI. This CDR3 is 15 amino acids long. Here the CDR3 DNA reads TGTGCCAGTGACTGGACAGATACTCCTAACTATGGCTACACCTTC. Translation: CASDWTDTPNYGYTF.

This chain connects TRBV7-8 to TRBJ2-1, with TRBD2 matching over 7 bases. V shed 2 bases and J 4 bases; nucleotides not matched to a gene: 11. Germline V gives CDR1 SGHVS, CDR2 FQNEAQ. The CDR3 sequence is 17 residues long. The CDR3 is CASSLQRAGAGYNEQFF. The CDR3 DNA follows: TGTGCCAGCAGCTTACAGAGGGCGGGAGCGGGTTACAATGAGCAGTTCTTC.

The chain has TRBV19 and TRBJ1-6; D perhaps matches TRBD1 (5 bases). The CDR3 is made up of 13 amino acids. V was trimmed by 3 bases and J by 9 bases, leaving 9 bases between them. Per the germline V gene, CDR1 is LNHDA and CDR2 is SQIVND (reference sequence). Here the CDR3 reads CASSMGGLSPLHF. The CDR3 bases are TGTGCCAGTAGTATGGGGGGACTTTCACCCCTCCACTTT.

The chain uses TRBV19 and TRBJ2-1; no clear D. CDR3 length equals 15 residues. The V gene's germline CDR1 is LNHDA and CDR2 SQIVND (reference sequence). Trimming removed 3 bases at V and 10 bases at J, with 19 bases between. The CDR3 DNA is TGTGCCAGTAGTATTTGGTCGGCCGCCCGCCGGGAGCAGTTCTTC. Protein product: CASSIWSAARREQFF.

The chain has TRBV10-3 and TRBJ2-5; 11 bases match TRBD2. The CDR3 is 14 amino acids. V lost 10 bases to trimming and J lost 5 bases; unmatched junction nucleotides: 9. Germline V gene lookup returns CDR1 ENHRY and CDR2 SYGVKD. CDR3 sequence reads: CATQVSGGAETQYF. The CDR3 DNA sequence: TGTGCCACCCAGGTTAGCGGGGGGGCCGAGACCCAGTACTTC.